This T cell receptor (beta chain) stems from a study of early T cells in non-severe SARS-CoV-2 infection. Unique molecular identifiers were added to individual cDNA molecules. TCRdb redid the calling of the 5' RACE reads with MiXCR, one entry per CDR3 protein. Among roughly 34,000 distinct CDR3 sequences, 4.7% were seen once, and the ten largest hold 7.9%. The study's findings and limits: VDJdb matches were skewed toward anti-spike CD8 T cell responses.

About this clonotype: The antigen is not known.

The sample was whole blood. This TCR was recovered from an adult who was a healthcare worker with PCR-confirmed SARS-CoV-2 infection or an uninfected control (not recorded which).

The CDR3: CASSTQGPNSPLHF. In nucleotides, the CDR3 is TGTGCCAGCAGTACACAGGGCCCGAATTCACCCCTCCACTTT. V and J are TRBV12-3 or TRBV12-4 and TRBJ1-6, with D possibly being TRBD1 (6 bases). The CDR3 is 14 residues long. The ends were cut back, 5 bases at V and 7 bases at J, with 12 bases in the middle.